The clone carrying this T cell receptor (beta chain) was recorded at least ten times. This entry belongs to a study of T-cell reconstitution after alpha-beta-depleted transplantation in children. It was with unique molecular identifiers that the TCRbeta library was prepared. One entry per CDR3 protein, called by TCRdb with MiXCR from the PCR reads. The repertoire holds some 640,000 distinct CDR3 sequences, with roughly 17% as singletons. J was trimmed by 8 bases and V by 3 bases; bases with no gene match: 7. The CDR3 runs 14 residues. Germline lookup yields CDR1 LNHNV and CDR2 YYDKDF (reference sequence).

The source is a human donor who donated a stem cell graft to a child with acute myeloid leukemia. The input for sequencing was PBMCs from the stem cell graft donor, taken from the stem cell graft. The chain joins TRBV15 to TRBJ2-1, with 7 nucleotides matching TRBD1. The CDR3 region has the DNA TGTGCCACCAGCAGGACTAAAGGGGGCTATGAGCAGTTCTTC. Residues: CATSRTKGGYEQFF.